This T cell receptor beta chain was found in a study of cytotoxic CD8 clonotypes in ibrutinib-treated CLL. Study-level findings and limits: Ibrutinib response saw clonality rise, and progression saw it return toward baseline. Shared public clonotypes were rare, and on treatment they either got smaller or stayed the same.

CDR3 size: 15 residues. Germline CDR1 LGHNA, CDR2 YNFKEQ. A word on this clone: Its matching antigen is unknown. One junction end disagrees with the germline gene, perhaps due to a read error.

Cryopreserved PBMCs provided 2 to 2.5 micrograms of genomic DNA for the TCR beta libraries. Investigators sought sequencing depths of between 1 in 200,000 and 1 in 1 million T cells. Libraries were prepared by immunoSEQ multiplex PCR; TCRdb keeps only in-frame clonotypes and omits some of them. The repertoire holds almost 250,000 clones, with 60% to 75% as singletons. This sample comprised PBMCs, obtained after 24 months of ibrutinib treatment. The genes are TRBV4-2 and TRBJ1-4; weak D call: TRBD1 (5 bases). The clonotype was recovered from a human donor with chronic lymphocytic leukemia. CDR3 protein: CASSQEEAGPGLLTF. CDR3 bases: TGTGCCAGCAGCCAAGAGGAGGCGGGTCCGGGACTGCTTACTTTT.